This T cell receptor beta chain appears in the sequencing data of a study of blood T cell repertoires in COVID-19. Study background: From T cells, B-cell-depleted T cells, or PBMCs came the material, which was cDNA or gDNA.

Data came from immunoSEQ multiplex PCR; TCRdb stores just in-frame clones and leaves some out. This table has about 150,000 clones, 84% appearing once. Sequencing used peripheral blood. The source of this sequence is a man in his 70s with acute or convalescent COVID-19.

The CDR3 sequence is CASSQIPSGGYEQYF. The CDR3 region has the DNA TGTGCCAGCAGCCAAATCCCCAGTGGCGGCTACGAGCAGTACTTC. V is TRBV3-1 (or the pseudogene TRBV3-2) and J is TRBJ2-7; D uncertain. With 2 bases removed from V and 3 bases from J, the gap between germline ends came to 14 bases. This CDR3 has 15 amino acids. The germline CDR1 and CDR2 sequences are LGHDT and YNNKEL (reference sequence).